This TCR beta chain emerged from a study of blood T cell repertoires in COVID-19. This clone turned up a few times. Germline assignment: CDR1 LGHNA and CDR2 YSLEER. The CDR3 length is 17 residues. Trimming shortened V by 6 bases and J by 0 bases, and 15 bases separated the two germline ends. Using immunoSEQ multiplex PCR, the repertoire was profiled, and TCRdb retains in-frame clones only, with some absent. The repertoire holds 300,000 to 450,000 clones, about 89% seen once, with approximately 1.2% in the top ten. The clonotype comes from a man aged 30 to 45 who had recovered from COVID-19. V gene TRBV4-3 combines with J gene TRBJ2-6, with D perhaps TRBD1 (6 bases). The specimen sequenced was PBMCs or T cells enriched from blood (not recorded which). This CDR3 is CASSRTGYSSGANVLTF. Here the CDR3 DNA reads TGCGCCAGCAGTAGAACAGGGTACAGCTCTGGGGCCAACGTCCTGACTTTC.